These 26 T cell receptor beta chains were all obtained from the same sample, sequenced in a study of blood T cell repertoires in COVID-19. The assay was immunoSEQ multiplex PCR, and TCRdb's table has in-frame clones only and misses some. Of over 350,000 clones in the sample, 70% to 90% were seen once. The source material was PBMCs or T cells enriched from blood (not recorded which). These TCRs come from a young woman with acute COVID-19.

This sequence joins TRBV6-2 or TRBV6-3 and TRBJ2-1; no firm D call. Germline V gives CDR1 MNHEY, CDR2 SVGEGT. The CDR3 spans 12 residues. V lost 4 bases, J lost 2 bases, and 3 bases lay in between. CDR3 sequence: CASSLTYNEQFF. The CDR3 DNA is TGTGCCAGCAGTTTAACCTACAATGAGCAGTTCTTC.

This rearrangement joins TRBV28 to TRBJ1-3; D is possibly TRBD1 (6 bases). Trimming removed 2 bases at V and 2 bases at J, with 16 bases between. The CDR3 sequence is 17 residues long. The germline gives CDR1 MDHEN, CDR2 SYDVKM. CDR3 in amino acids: CASSLPWGGAAGNTIYF. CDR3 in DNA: TGTGCCAGCAGTTTACCTTGGGGGGGGGCGGCTGGAAACACCATATATTTT.

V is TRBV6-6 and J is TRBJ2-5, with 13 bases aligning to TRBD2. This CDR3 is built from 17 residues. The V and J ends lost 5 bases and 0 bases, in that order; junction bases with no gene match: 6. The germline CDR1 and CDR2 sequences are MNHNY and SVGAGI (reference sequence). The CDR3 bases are TGTGCCAGCAGTCGACTAGCGGGGGGCCCGTACCAAGAGACCCAGTACTTC. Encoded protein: CASSRLAGGPYQETQYF.

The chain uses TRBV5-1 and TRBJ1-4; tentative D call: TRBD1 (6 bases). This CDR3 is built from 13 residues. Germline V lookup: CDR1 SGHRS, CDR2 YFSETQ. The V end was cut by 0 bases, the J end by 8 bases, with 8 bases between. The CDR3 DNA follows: TGCGCCAGCAGCTTGGCTACAGGGGAAAAACTGTTTTTT. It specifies CASSLATGEKLFF.

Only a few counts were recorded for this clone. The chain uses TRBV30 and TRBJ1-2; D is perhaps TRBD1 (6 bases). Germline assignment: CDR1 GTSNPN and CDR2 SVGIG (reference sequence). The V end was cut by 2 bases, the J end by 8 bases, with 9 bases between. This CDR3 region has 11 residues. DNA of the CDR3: TGTGCCTGGAGTAACAGGGCCGGCTACACCTTC. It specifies CAWSNRAGYTF.

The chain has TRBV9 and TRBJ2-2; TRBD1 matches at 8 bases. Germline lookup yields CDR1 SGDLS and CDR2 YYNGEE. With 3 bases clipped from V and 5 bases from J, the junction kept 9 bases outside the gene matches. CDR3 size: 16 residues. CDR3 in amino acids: CASSGNRGSGTGELFF. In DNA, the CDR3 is TGTGCCAGCAGCGGAAACAGGGGGTCGGGGACCGGGGAGCTGTTTTTT.

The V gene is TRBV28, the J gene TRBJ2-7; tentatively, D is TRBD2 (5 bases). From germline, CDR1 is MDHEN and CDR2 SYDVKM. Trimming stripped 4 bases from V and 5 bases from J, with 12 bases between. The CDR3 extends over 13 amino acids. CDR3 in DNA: TGTGCCAGCAGTTCGGGGTTTAGGAACGAGCAGTACTTC. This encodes CASSSGFRNEQYF.

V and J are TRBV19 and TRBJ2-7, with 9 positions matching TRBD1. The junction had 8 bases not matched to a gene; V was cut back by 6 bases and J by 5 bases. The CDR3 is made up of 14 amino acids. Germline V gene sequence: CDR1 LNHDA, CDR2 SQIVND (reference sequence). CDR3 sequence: CASSPGTGLDEQYF. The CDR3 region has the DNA TGTGCCAGTAGCCCTGGGACAGGGCTGGACGAGCAGTACTTC.

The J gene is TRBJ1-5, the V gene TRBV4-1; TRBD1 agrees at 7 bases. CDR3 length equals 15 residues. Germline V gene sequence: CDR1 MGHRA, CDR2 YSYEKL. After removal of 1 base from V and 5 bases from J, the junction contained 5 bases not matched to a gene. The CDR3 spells CASSQVRQGDQPQHF. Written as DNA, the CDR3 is TGCGCCAGCAGCCAAGTCCGACAGGGTGATCAGCCCCAGCATTTT.

CDR3 sequence reads: CASSLEVTGNEQFF. The CDR3 region has the DNA TGTGCCAGCAGCTTAGAAGTAACGGGCAATGAGCAGTTCTTC. The rearrangement links TRBV7-9 to TRBJ2-1, with no clear D. This CDR3 spans 14 amino acids. V was clipped by 1 base and J by 6 bases, with 10 bases between them. Germline CDR1 is SEHNR and CDR2 is FQNEAQ (reference sequence).

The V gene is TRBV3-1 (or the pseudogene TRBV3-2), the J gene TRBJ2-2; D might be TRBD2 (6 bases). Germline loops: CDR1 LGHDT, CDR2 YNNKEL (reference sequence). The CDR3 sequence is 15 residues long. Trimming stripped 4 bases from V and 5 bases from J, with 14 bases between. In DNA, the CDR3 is TGTGCCAGCAGCCCCCCGGGACTCAGTACCGGGGAGCTGTTTTTT. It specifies CASSPPGLSTGELFF.

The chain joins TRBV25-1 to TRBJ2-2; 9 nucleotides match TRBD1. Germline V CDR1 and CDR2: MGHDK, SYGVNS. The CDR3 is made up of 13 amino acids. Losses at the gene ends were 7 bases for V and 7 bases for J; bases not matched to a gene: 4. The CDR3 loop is CASTGQGIGELFF. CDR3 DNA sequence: TGTGCCAGCACAGGACAGGGGATCGGGGAGCTGTTTTTT.

Written as DNA, the CDR3 is TGTGCCAGTAGAGACCGGGACTGGGGGAATCAGCCCCAGCATTTT. It codes for CASRDRDWGNQPQHF. The chain has TRBV19 and TRBJ1-5, with a tentative D call TRBD1 (5 bases). The germline CDR1 and CDR2 sequences are LNHDA and SQIVND (reference sequence). The CDR3 length is 15 residues. The V and J ends lost 6 bases and 4 bases respectively, with 16 bases between them.

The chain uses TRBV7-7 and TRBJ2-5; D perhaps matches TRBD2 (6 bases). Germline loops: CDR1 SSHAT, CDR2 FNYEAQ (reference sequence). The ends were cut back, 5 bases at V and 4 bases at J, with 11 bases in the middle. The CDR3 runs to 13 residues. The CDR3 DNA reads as TGTGCCAGCAGCCGGGACTCTGGAGAGACCCAGTACTTC. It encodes CASSRDSGETQYF.

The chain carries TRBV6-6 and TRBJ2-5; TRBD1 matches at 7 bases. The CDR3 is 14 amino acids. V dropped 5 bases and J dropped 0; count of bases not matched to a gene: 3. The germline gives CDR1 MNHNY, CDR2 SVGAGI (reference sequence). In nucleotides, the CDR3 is TGTGCCAGCAGTAGTACAGGGGACCAAGAGACCCAGTACTTC. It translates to CASSSTGDQETQYF.

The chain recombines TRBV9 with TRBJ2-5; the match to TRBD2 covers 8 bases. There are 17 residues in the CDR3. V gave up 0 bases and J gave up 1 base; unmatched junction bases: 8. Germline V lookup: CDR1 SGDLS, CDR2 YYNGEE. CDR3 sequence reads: CASSVDLAGYPQETQYF. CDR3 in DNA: TGTGCCAGCAGCGTAGATCTAGCGGGCTACCCCCAAGAGACCCAGTACTTC.

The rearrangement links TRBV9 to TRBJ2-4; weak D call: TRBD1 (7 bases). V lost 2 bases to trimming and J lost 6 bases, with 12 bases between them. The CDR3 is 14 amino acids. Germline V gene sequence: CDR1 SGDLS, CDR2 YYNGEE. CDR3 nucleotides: TGTGCCAGCAGCGTGGAGGGGGCCGGAAACATTCAGTACTTC. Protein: CASSVEGAGNIQYF.

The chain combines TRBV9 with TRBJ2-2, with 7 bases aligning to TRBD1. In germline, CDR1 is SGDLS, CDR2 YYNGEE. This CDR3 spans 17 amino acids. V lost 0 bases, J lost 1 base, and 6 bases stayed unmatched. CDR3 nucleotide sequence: TGTGCCAGCAGCGTAGCTTCCGGACAGGAGAACACCGGGGAGCTGTTTTTT. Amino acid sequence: CASSVASGQENTGELFF.

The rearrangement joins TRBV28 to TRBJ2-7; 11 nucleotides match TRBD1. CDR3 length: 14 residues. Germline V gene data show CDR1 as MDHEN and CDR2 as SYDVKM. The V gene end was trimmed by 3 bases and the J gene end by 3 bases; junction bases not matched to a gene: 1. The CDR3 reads CASSLDRGLYEQYF. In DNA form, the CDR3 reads TGTGCCAGCAGTTTGGACAGGGGGCTCTACGAGCAGTACTTC.

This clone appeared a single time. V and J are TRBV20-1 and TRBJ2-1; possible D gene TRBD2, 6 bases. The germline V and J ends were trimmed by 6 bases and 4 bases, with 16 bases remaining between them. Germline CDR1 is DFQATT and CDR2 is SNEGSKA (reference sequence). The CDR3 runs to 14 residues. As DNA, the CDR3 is TGCAGTGCAAGTCGGAGGGTCGGGTACAATGAGCAGTTCTTC. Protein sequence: CSASRRVGYNEQFF.

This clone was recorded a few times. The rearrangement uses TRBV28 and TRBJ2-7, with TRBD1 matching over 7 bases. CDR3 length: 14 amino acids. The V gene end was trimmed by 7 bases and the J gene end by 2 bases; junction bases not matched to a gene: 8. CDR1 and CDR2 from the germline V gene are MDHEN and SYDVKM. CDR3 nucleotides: TGTGCCAGCAATGCTGCGACAGGGACCTACGAGCAGTACTTC. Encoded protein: CASNAATGTYEQYF.

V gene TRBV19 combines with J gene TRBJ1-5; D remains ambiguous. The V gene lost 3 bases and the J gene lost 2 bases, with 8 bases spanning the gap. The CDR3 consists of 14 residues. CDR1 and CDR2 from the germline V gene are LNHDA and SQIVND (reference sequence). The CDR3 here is CASSMMERNQPQHF. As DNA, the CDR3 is TGTGCCAGTAGTATGATGGAGCGCAATCAGCCCCAGCATTTT.

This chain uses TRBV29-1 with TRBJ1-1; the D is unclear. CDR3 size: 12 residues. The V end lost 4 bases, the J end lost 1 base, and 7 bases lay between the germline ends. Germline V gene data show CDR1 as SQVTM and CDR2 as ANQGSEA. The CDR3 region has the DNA TGCAGCGTTGGGCGGAGGAACACTGAAGCTTTCTTT. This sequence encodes CSVGRRNTEAFF.

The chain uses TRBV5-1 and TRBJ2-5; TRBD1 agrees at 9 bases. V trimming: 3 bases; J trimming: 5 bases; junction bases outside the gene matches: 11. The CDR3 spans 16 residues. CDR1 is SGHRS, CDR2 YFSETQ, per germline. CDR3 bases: TGCGCCAGCAGCTGGGGTCCCGGGACAGGGTCGGAGACCCAGTACTTC. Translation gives CASSWGPGTGSETQYF.

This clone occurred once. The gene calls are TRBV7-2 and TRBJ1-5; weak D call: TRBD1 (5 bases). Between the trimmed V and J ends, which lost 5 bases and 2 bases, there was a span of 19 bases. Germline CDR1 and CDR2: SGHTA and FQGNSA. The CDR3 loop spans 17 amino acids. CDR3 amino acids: CASSTDTSPRGNQPQHF. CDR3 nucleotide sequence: TGTGCCAGCAGCACGGACACCTCCCCTCGGGGCAATCAGCCCCAGCATTTT.

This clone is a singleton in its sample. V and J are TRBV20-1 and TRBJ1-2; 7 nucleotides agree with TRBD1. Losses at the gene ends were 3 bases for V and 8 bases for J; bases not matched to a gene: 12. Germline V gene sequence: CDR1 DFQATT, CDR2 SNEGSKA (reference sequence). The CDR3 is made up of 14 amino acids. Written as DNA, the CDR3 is TGCAGTGCTAGTCCCCCCCGGGACAGTCGAGGCTACACCTTC. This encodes CSASPPRDSRGYTF.